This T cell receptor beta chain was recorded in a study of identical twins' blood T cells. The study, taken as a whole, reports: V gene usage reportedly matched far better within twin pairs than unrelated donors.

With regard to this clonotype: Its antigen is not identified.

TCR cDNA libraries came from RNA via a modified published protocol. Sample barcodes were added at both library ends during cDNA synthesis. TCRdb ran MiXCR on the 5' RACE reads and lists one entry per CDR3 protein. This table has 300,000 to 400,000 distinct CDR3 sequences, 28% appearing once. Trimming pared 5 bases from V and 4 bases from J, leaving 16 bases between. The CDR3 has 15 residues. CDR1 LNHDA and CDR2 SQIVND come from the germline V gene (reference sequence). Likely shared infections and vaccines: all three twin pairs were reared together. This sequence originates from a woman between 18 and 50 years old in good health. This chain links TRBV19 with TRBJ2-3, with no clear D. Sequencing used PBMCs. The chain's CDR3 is CASSPETGEADTQYF. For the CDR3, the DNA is TGTGCCAGTAGTCCCGAAACGGGCGAGGCAGATACGCAGTATTTT.